Listed below are T cell receptor beta chains from one sample, sequenced in a study of cytomegalovirus exposure and HLA in healthy donors. The repertoire was sequenced with immunoSEQ multiplex PCR; TCRdb's copy has only in-frame clones and lacks some. The sample includes 100,000 to 130,000 clones, approximately 86% of them seen just once. The sample consisted of PBMCs. The receptors come from a young woman in good health and CMV-seronegative. The CDR3 runs from the conserved cysteine through the conserved F or W. The order of the fields is J gene, clone size, V gene, D gene, CDR3 DNA, CDR3 protein. D genes are given only for firm matches. Some rows mark clone size as missing; the rest say once, few, many or name a class of expanded clone.

J: TRBJ2-7; size: NA; V: TRBV4-1; D: NA; DNA: TGCGCCAGCAGCCAAGCTAGGGCAGGGGTCAAAATCTACGAGCAGTACTTC; CDR3: CASSQARAGVKIYEQYF
J: TRBJ2-2; size: once; V: TRBV7-9; D: NA; DNA: TGTGCCAGCAGGCGGGGGCCAACCGGGGAGCTGTTTTTT; CDR3: CASRRGPTGELFF
J: TRBJ1-1; size: NA; V: TRBV9; D: NA; DNA: TGTGCCAGCAGCGTGGGGGGAATGAACACTGAAGCTTTCTTT; CDR3: CASSVGGMNTEAFF
J: TRBJ2-2; size: once; V: TRBV6-1; D: NA; DNA: TGTGCCACCACGGGGGTGTTCGCGAACACCGGGGAGCTGTTTTTT; CDR3: CATTGVFANTGELFF
J: TRBJ2-5; size: NA; V: TRBV7-9; D: NA; DNA: TGTGCCAGCACCCCGGAGGGCGTGGGGACCCAGTACTTC; CDR3: CASTPEGVGTQYF
J: TRBJ2-1; size: NA; V: TRBV4-1; D: TRBD2; DNA: TGCGCCAGCAGCCAAGAACCCCTCCTAGCGGCCAGCAATGAGCAGTTCTTC; CDR3: CASSQEPLLAASNEQFF
J: TRBJ1-2; size: NA; V: TRBV5-4; D: TRBD1; DNA: TGTGCCAGCAGCGGGGGGACAGGGAGGCCCTATGGCTACACCTTC; CDR3: CASSGGTGRPYGYTF
J: TRBJ1-6; size: NA; V: TRBV6-1; D: NA; DNA: TGTGCCAGCAGGGATGGGGGGGGAGATAATTCACCCCTCCACTTT; CDR3: CASRDGGGDNSPLHF
J: TRBJ2-1; size: NA; V: TRBV19; D: NA; DNA: TGTGCCAGTGGCCGTGGGGGCGTGGGGTCCTACAATGAGCAGTTCTTC; CDR3: CASGRGGVGSYNEQFF
J: TRBJ2-3; size: once; V: TRBV6-1; D: TRBD2; DNA: TGTGCCAGCAGTGAACCCCACCGAATGGCGGGGGGGTTCAGAGATACGCAGTATTTT; CDR3: CASSEPHRMAGGFRDTQYF
J: TRBJ2-6; size: NA; V: TRBV4-2; D: NA; DNA: TGTGCCAGCAGCCAGGTCGGACTGGCCGGGGGGGCCAACGTCCTGACTTTC; CDR3: CASSQVGLAGGANVLTF
J: TRBJ2-1; size: once; V: TRBV27; D: NA; DNA: TGTGCCAGCAGTTTATCGACGGGCTCCTACAATGAGCAGTTCTTC; CDR3: CASSLSTGSYNEQFF
J: TRBJ1-3; size: NA; V: TRBV11-2; D: NA; DNA: TGTGCCAGCAGCTTAGCAGGTCCGGGAAACACCATATATTTT; CDR3: CASSLAGPGNTIYF
J: TRBJ1-4; size: NA; V: TRBV11-2; D: NA; DNA: TGTGCCAGCAGCTTGGGAAGCAGGGCGTCTAATGAAAAACTGTTTTTT; CDR3: CASSLGSRASNEKLFF
J: TRBJ1-2; size: NA; V: TRBV10-3; D: NA; DNA: TGTGCCACCGGTTTAAGAGCTAATGGCTACACCTTC; CDR3: CATGLRANGYTF
J: TRBJ1-2; size: once; V: TRBV30; D: TRBD1; DNA: TGTGCCTGGAGGGAACCGGACAGGGGTAACTATGGCTACACCTTC; CDR3: CAWREPDRGNYGYTF
J: TRBJ2-7; size: NA; V: TRBV19; D: NA; DNA: TGTGCCAATAATACAGGGCCTTCCTACGAGCAGTACTTC; CDR3: CANNTGPSYEQYF
J: TRBJ2-2; size: NA; V: TRBV5-1; D: NA; DNA: TGCGCCAGCAGCTTGATGTCGGGCGGGGAGCTGTTTTTT; CDR3: CASSLMSGGELFF
J: TRBJ1-5; size: NA; V: TRBV4-2; D: TRBD1; DNA: TGTGCCAGCAGCCAAGAGGGACAGGGGGCACCCCAGCCCCAGCATTTT; CDR3: CASSQEGQGAPQPQHF
J: TRBJ2-1; size: NA; V: TRBV6-1; D: NA; DNA: TGTGCCAGCAGTGAAGTTGGACAGAGTTACAATGAGCAGTTCTTC; CDR3: CASSEVGQSYNEQFF
J: TRBJ1-5; size: NA; V: TRBV19; D: TRBD1; DNA: TGTGCCAGCGACTGGACAGGGAACAATCAGCCCCAGCATTTT; CDR3: CASDWTGNNQPQHF
J: TRBJ1-1; size: NA; V: TRBV27; D: NA; DNA: TGTGCCAGCAGGCCTAGGGGGGGGTTCACTGAAGCTTTCTTT; CDR3: CASRPRGGFTEAFF
J: TRBJ1-1; size: NA; V: TRBV7-3; D: NA; DNA: TGTGCCAGCAGCCCCCGGGGATCCGCTGAAGCTTTCTTT; CDR3: CASSPRGSAEAFF
J: TRBJ2-2; size: once; V: TRBV11-2; D: NA; DNA: TGTGCCAGCAGCCACGGGTCGGGGGAGCTGTTTTTT; CDR3: CASSHGSGELFF
J: TRBJ2-3; size: NA; V: TRBV28; D: NA; DNA: TGTGCCAGCACCCCGGGTCGAGGCACAGATACGCAGTATTTT; CDR3: CASTPGRGTDTQYF
J: TRBJ1-2; size: NA; V: TRBV6-1; D: NA; DNA: TGTGCCAGCAGATGGGGGCAGTTAAGCTATGGCTACACCTTC; CDR3: CASRWGQLSYGYTF
J: TRBJ2-1; size: NA; V: TRBV28; D: TRBD2; DNA: TGTGCCAGCAGTTCCCTTGGGGAGCGGGGGCCCCCGCAGTTCTTC; CDR3: CASSSLGERGPPQFF
J: TRBJ1-1; size: once; V: TRBV6-5; D: NA; DNA: TGTGCCAGCAGTTACTCGGGCGCAGTGAACACTGAAGCTTTCTTT; CDR3: CASSYSGAVNTEAFF
J: TRBJ1-1; size: NA; V: TRBV4-1; D: TRBD1; DNA: TGCGCCAGCAGCCCTGGAACTGGACAGGGTACTGAAGCTTTCTTT; CDR3: CASSPGTGQGTEAFF
J: TRBJ2-1; size: NA; V: TRBV9; D: TRBD2; DNA: TGTGCCAGCAGCGTAGCTTCCGCGGGGGGTTACAATGAGCAGTTCTTC; CDR3: CASSVASAGGYNEQFF
J: TRBJ1-4; size: NA; V: TRBV7-3; D: TRBD1; DNA: TGTGCCAGCAGCCCGACAGGGGGGGTCGGAGAAAAACTGTTTTTT; CDR3: CASSPTGGVGEKLFF
J: TRBJ1-5; size: NA; V: TRBV12-5; D: NA; DNA: TGTGCTAGTGCCATACCAGGGGAGGGTAGCAATCAGCCCCAGCATTTT; CDR3: CASAIPGEGSNQPQHF
J: TRBJ2-3; size: NA; V: TRBV5-1; D: NA; DNA: TGCGCCAGCAGCCCAGGGGCTACGGGCACAGATACGCAGTATTTT; CDR3: CASSPGATGTDTQYF
J: TRBJ2-6; size: NA; V: TRBV19; D: NA; DNA: TGTGCCAGTAGTCTACCGAGCTCTGGGGCCAACGTCCTGACTTTC; CDR3: CASSLPSSGANVLTF
J: TRBJ1-4; size: NA; V: TRBV2; D: NA; DNA: TGTGCCAGCAGACTTAATGAAAAACTGTTTTTT; CDR3: CASRLNEKLFF
J: TRBJ2-2; size: few; V: TRBV29-1; D: NA; DNA: TGCAGCGCCCAAGCCGGAGGGGACACCGGGGAGCTGTTTTTT; CDR3: CSAQAGGDTGELFF
J: TRBJ1-5; size: NA; V: TRBV6-1; D: NA; DNA: TGTGCCAGCAGTGAAAAGCAAATTCTCAGGAGCAATCAGCCCCAGCATTTT; CDR3: CASSEKQILRSNQPQHF
J: TRBJ1-2; size: NA; V: TRBV6-5; D: TRBD1; DNA: TGTGCCAGCAGTTACGCCGGACAGGGCGACTATGGCTACACCTTC; CDR3: CASSYAGQGDYGYTF
J: TRBJ1-1; size: NA; V: TRBV7-3; D: NA; DNA: TGTGCCAGCAGCCAGGACAGGAACACTGAAGCTTTCTTT; CDR3: CASSQDRNTEAFF
J: TRBJ2-7; size: NA; V: TRBV6-1; D: TRBD1; DNA: TGTGCCAGCAGACAAACAGGGGTTAGCTCCTACGAGCAGTACTTC; CDR3: CASRQTGVSSYEQYF
J: TRBJ2-2; size: NA; V: TRBV27; D: NA; DNA: TGTGCCAGCAGCTTGAACACCGGGGAGCTGTTTTTT; CDR3: CASSLNTGELFF